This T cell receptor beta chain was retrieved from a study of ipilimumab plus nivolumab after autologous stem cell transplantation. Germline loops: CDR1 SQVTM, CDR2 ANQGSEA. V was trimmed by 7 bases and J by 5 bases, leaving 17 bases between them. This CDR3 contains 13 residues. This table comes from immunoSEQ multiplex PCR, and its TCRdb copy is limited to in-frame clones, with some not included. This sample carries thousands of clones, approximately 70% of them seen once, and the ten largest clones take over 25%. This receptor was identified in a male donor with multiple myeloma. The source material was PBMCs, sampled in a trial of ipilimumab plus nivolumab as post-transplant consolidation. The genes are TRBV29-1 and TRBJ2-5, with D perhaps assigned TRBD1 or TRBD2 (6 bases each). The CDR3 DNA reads TGCAGCGCCGGGGGCGGGTCCCTGGAGACCCAGTACTTC. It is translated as CSAGGGSLETQYF.